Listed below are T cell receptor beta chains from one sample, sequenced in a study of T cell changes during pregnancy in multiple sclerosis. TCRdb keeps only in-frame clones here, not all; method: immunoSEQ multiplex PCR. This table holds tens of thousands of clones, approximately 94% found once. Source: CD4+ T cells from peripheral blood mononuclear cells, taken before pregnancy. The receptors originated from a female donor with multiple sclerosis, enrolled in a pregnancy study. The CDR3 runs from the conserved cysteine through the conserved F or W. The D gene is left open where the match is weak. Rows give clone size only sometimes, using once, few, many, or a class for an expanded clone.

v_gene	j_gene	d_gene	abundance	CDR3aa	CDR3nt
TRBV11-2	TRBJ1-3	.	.	CASSLESPTVLGNTIYF	TGTGCCAGCAGCTTAGAGTCCCCCACAGTGCTCGGAAACACCATATATTTT
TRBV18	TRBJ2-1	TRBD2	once	CASSPPGLAYNEQFF	TGTGCCAGCTCACCCCCGGGACTAGCATACAATGAGCAGTTCTTC
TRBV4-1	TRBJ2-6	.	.	CASSQVETAFNVLTF	TGCGCCAGCAGCCAAGTGGAGACAGCTTTCAACGTCCTGACTTTC
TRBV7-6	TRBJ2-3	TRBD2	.	CASSSRMGGTDTQYF	TGTGCCAGCAGCTCGCGCATGGGGGGGACAGATACGCAGTATTTT
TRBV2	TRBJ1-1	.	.	CASTPRGQATNTEAFF	TGTGCCAGCACCCCCCGTGGGCAGGCTACCAACACTGAAGCTTTCTTT
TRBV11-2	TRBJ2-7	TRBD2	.	CASTLTSGAPYEQYF	TGTGCCAGCACCTTGACTAGCGGGGCCCCCTACGAGCAGTACTTC
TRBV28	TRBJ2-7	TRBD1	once	CASSWTGERNEQYF	TGTGCCAGCAGTTGGACAGGGGAGAGGAACGAGCAGTACTTC
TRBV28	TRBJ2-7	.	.	CASGQLTFYEQYF	TGTGCCAGCGGACAGTTAACCTTCTACGAGCAGTACTTC
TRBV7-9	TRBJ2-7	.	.	CASSLGYPEGDYEQYF	TGTGCCAGCAGCTTGGGGTACCCGGAGGGAGACTACGAGCAGTACTTC
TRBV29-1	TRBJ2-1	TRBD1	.	CSATGTGARNEQFF	TGCAGCGCGACCGGGACAGGGGCGAGGAATGAGCAGTTCTTC
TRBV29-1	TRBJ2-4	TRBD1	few	CSGTGGGNIQYF	TGCAGCGGGACAGGGGGCGGAAACATTCAGTACTTC
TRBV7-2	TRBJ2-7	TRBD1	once	CASSFPEGQGTGYEQYF	TGTGCCAGCAGCTTCCCCGAGGGACAGGGTACAGGGTACGAGCAGTACTTC
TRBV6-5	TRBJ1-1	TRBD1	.	CASSRTGGNTEAFF	TGTGCCAGCAGTCGGACAGGGGGGAACACTGAAGCTTTCTTT
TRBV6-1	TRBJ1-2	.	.	CASTRVGGGYTF	TGTGCCAGCACCCGGGTTGGGGGGGGCTACACCTTC
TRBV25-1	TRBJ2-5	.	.	CASRVTGFQETQYF	TGTGCCAGCAGGGTTACAGGTTTCCAAGAGACCCAGTACTTC
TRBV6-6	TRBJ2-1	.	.	CASSTQLVGEQFF	TGTGCCAGCAGCACCCAACTAGTTGGGGAGCAGTTCTTC
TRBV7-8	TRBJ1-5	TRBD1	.	CASSLGGTGGRTHQPQHF	TGTGCCAGCAGCTTAGGAGGAACAGGGGGCAGGACCCATCAGCCCCAGCATTTT
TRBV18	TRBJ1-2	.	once	CASSPSGTYYGYTF	TGTGCCAGCTCACCATCCGGGACATACTATGGCTACACCTTC
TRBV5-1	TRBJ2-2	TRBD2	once	CASSNGLAGPNTGELFF	TGCGCCAGCAGCAACGGACTAGCGGGACCGAACACCGGGGAGCTGTTTTTT
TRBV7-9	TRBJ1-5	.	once	CASSLAGGNQPQHF	TGTGCCAGCAGCTTAGCGGGCGGCAATCAGCCCCAGCATTTT
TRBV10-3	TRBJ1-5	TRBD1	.	CAISADRDGQPQHF	TGTGCCATCAGCGCTGACAGGGATGGACAGCCCCAGCATTTT
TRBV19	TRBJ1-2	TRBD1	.	CASSTRTGGGYTF	TGTGCCAGTAGTACCCGAACAGGGGGCGGCTACACCTTC
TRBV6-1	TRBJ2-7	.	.	CASRETGRVEQYF	TGTGCCAGCAGAGAAACAGGTCGTGTCGAGCAGTACTTC
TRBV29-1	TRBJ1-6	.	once	CSVAGNSGSPLHF	TGCAGCGTTGCGGGGAACTCGGGTTCACCCCTCCACTTT
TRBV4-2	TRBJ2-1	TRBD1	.	CASSRQGSGTYNEQFF	TGTGCCAGCAGTCGACAGGGATCAGGCACCTACAATGAGCAGTTCTTC
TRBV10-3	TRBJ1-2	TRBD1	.	CAITTGTDGYTF	TGTGCCATCACGACAGGGACGGATGGCTACACCTTC
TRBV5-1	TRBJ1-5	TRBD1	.	CASSLAPTGTGNQPQHF	TGCGCCAGCAGCTTGGCCCCGACAGGGACTGGCAATCAGCCCCAGCATTTT
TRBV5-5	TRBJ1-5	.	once	CASSLLGLAQPQHF	TGTGCCAGCAGCTTGTTGGGCTTGGCTCAGCCCCAGCATTTT
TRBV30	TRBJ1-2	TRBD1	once	CAATRTGYGYTF	TGTGCCGCAACTCGGACAGGGTATGGCTACACCTTC
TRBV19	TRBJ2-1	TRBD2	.	CASMGGSRQFF	TGTGCCAGTATGGGGGGGTCCAGGCAGTTCTTC
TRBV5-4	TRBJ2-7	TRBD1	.	CASSLDQGAHEQYF	TGTGCCAGCAGCTTGGATCAGGGGGCCCACGAGCAGTACTTC
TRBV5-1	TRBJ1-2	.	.	CASSSLTGTNYGYTF	TGCGCCAGCAGCTCGCTGACAGGAACTAACTATGGCTACACCTTC
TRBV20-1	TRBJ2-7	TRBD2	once	CSARISGGQYF	TGCAGTGCTAGGATTAGCGGGGGACAGTACTTC